In this sample, the clone carrying this TCR beta chain turned up a few times. The antigen remains unidentified. CDR3 length equals 14 residues. CDR1 is SGHDN and CDR2 is FVKESK in the germline V gene. The germline V and J ends were trimmed by 0 bases and 7 bases, with 12 bases remaining between them. This sample was included in a study of cytomegalovirus exposure and HLA in healthy donors. Study as a whole: Among roughly 180 million T cells, an earlier analysis found roughly 100 million unique TCR beta sequences.

The PCR had 60 Vbeta and 13 Jbeta primers. Sequencing was performed with immunoSEQ multiplex PCR; in TCRdb, only in-frame clones are kept and a portion is missing. The sample shows 95,000 to 150,000 clones, 80% of them seen only once. Healthy bone marrow donors supplied every sample. Study findings and constraints: Among the CMV-associated chains, a few were confirmed in vitro as specific for CMV antigens. Per a prior analysis, the majority of TCR beta V segments were productive roughly 87% or roughly 30% of the time.

This chain joins TRBV14 and TRBJ1-1; D unclear. Sample: PBMCs. This clonotype was sampled from a man aged 25 to 45 in good health and CMV-seropositive. The CDR3 is CASSQDLQGSEAFF. CDR3 DNA sequence: TGTGCCAGCAGCCAAGATTTGCAAGGGAGTGAAGCTTTCTTT.